The clone carrying this T cell receptor (beta chain) occurred a few times. Its antigen is unknown. The sample belongs to a study of T cell repertoires in cytomegalovirus infection. About the study: Public TCR beta signatures were indicative of both CMV infection and a matching HLA type.

The CDR3 is 14 residues long. CDR1 is SGHTA, CDR2 FQGNSA, per germline. V dropped 5 bases and J dropped 4; count of bases not matched to a gene: 5. Study-level results: People with CMV and the relevant HLA were identified by cumulative public TCR beta family frequency. CMV-specific TCR beta clonotypes restricted by HLA-C dominated the ex vivo response.

TCRdb reprocessed the reads via MiXCR and lists one record per CDR3 protein. The table has approximately 170,000 distinct CDR3 sequences, approximately 17% seen once; the top ten hold around a sixth. The TCR sequence derives from a human donor in good health (CMV status not recorded). Some clones in this sample may be carry-over from other donors' samples. The chain carries TRBV7-2 and TRBJ1-2; 9 positions agree with TRBD1. Specimen: CD8+ T cells from PBMCs. The CDR3 sequence is CASSLGQGLYGYTF. As DNA, the CDR3 is TGTGCCAGCAGCCTGGGACAGGGCCTCTATGGCTACACCTTC.